This T cell receptor (beta chain) was identified in a study of cytomegalovirus exposure and HLA in healthy donors. Primers: 60 Vbeta forward and 13 Jbeta reverse. Repertoires were generated with immunoSEQ multiplex PCR, while TCRdb's copy carries only in-frame clones and drops some. Of roughly 140,000 clones listed, 60% to 85% are singletons. Study-level findings and limits: Later genetic work tied a missense DCLRE1C variant to beta-chain V and J trimming.

In the case of this clone: What it binds is unknown.

The length of the CDR3 is 13 residues. The germline CDR1 and CDR2 sequences are SGHRS and YFSETQ. Trimming pared 1 base from V and 7 bases from J, leaving 12 bases between. Material: PBMCs. The rearrangement links TRBV5-1 to TRBJ2-7; D gene unclear. This TCR derives from a man aged 40-55 years in good health and CMV-seropositive. The CDR3 reads CASSLFSAEEQYF. CDR3 coding DNA: TGCGCCAGCAGCTTGTTTTCTGCGGAGGAGCAGTACTTC.